This entry lists 12 T cell receptor beta chains sequenced from one sample in a study of blood T cell repertoires in COVID-19. Libraries were prepared by immunoSEQ multiplex PCR; TCRdb keeps only in-frame clonotypes and omits some of them. The repertoire holds 140,000 to 150,000 clones, 65% to 85% seen once, with 5% to 7% in the top ten. Sequencing was done on a sample of PBMCs or T cells enriched from blood (not recorded which). The origin of the receptors is a woman between 45 and 65 years old who had been exposed to COVID-19.

Turning to this clone: Germline and junction disagree at one end, which may indicate a read error. Other nucleotide sequences in the sample specify the same CDR3. The J gene is TRBJ2-2, the V gene TRBV5-1; D possibly corresponds to TRBD1 (6 bases). The germline V gene has CDR1 SGHRS and CDR2 YFSETQ. The CDR3 spans 16 residues. Here the CDR3 DNA reads TGCGCCAGCAGAAAAGGACGGACAGCGAATACCGGGGAGCTGTTTTTT. Residues: CASRKGRTANTGELFF.

This chain links TRBV20-1 with TRBJ2-7; 7 bases are a match to TRBD2. J gave up 7 bases and V 3 bases, and 18 bases lay outside the gene matches. The CDR3 totals 16 residues. In germline, CDR1 is DFQATT, CDR2 SNEGSKA (reference sequence). The DNA of the CDR3 is TGCAGTGCTAGTGGTGGCGGGCTAGCGGCCGAGAGGGAGCAGTACTTC. Protein sequence: CSASGGGLAAEREQYF.

The rearrangement joins TRBV19 to TRBJ2-2; 10 bases map to TRBD1. There are 16 residues in the CDR3. Unmatched junction bases numbered 9, after V lost 6 bases and J lost 5 bases. Germline V gene lookup returns CDR1 LNHDA and CDR2 SQIVND (reference sequence). The CDR3, as DNA: TGTGCCAGTAGCCCGGGACAGGGGAGATGGACCGGGGAGCTGTTTTTT. This translates into CASSPGQGRWTGELFF. Full variable domain (remainder filled in from reference TRBV19 and TRBJ2-2): DGGITQSPKYLFRKEGQNVTLSCEQNLNHDAMYWYRQDPGQGLRLIYYSQIVNDFQKGDIAEGYSVSREKKESFPLTVTSAQKNPTAFYLCASSPGQGRWTGELFFGEGSRLTVL.

The chain is built from TRBV20-1 and TRBJ2-7, with 7 bases that match TRBD2. The germline V gene encodes CDR1 DFQATT and CDR2 SNEGSKA (reference sequence). The V segment lost 3 bases and the J segment 6 bases; nucleotides outside the gene matches: 11. The CDR3 has 14 amino acids. CDR3 loop: CSASIPGLRSEQYF. The CDR3, as DNA: TGCAGTGCTAGTATCCCGGGACTAAGAAGCGAGCAGTACTTC.

This clone was recorded at least ten times. This rearrangement joins TRBV5-1 to TRBJ2-7; 9 nucleotides match TRBD2. Germline V gives CDR1 SGHRS, CDR2 YFSETQ. This CDR3 region has 17 residues. The junction had 16 bases not matched to a gene; V was cut back by 3 bases and J by 6 bases. CDR3 protein: CASSSLRGGGASSEQYF. The DNA of the CDR3 is TGCGCCAGCAGCTCCCTCCGGGGCGGGGGGGCCTCTTCCGAGCAGTACTTC.

The chain combines TRBV6-1 with TRBJ1-2; TRBD1 agrees at 7 bases. Germline V gene lookup returns CDR1 MNHNS and CDR2 SASEGT. The CDR3 length is 17 residues. V lost 0 bases to trimming and J lost 4 bases; unmatched junction nucleotides: 11. CDR3 coding DNA: TGTGCCAGCAGTGAAGCGCTATACGGGACAGTCATCTATGGCTACACCTTC. Translating it yields CASSEALYGTVIYGYTF.

V gene TRBV7-2 combines with J gene TRBJ2-5, with 8 bases lining up with TRBD1. The trim removed 5 bases at V and 4 bases at J, leaving 6 bases unmatched. The CDR3 is made up of 14 amino acids. The germline V gene has CDR1 SGHTA and CDR2 FQGNSA. The CDR3 DNA reads as TGTGCCAGCAGCCCGACAGGGGCCCGAGAGACCCAGTACTTC. Amino acid sequence: CASSPTGARETQYF.

This chain uses TRBV12-5 with TRBJ2-3; TRBD2 aligns across 13 bases. Germline V CDR1 and CDR2: LGHNT, FRNRAP. This CDR3 region has 16 residues. Trimming cost V 6 bases and J 3 bases; bases outside gene matches: 6. CDR3 in amino acids: CASGPGLAGVTDTQYF. DNA for the CDR3: TGTGCTAGTGGACCCGGACTAGCGGGAGTGACAGATACGCAGTATTTT.

The chain uses TRBV18 and TRBJ2-5, with TRBD1 matching over 11 bases. Germline assignment: CDR1 KGHSH and CDR2 LQKENI. The CDR3 is 15 amino acids. The trim removed 6 bases at V and 5 bases at J, leaving 8 bases unmatched. CDR3 in DNA: TGTGCCAGCTCGCTTGGGACAGGGGGTATTGAGACCCAGTACTTC. Translation: CASSLGTGGIETQYF.

The chain links TRBV6-5 to TRBJ2-7; 7 nucleotides agree with TRBD2. The CDR3 is 14 amino acids. CDR1 MNHEY and CDR2 SVGAGI come from the germline V gene. Trimming took 3 bases from V and 6 from J; bases not matched to a gene: 8. The CDR3 coding sequence is TGTGCCAGCAGTTATCAGCGGGACGGGGGCGAGCAGTACTTC. Translated: CASSYQRDGGEQYF.

This chain joins TRBV11-2 and TRBJ2-5, with D possibly TRBD1 on 5 matching bases. Germline V gene lookup returns CDR1 SGHAT and CDR2 FQNNGV. Trimming took 1 base from V and 4 from J, leaving 10 bases between them. This CDR3 contains 14 residues. The CDR3 loop is CASSLGGSRETQYF. As DNA, the CDR3 is TGTGCCAGCAGCTTAGGGGGCAGTCGAGAGACCCAGTACTTC.

The chain recombines TRBV2 with TRBJ1-5; perhaps TRBD1 as D (6 bases). CDR3 length: 15 residues. Germline CDR1 reads SNHLY; CDR2 reads FYNNEI. V was pared by 3 bases and J by 3 bases, with 12 bases between. CDR3 nucleotides: TGTGCCAGCAGTGAGGACAGACTCTCCAATCAGCCCCAGCATTTT. Protein sequence: CASSEDRLSNQPQHF.